What follows are 11 T cell receptor beta chains derived from one specimen sequenced in a study of blood T cell repertoires in COVID-19. Measured with immunoSEQ multiplex PCR; TCRdb has only the in-frame clones, and not every one. The data contain hundreds of thousands of clones, about 90% of them singletons. Material: peripheral blood. Every receptor here comes from a woman in her forties or fifties who had recovered from COVID-19.

The CDR3 region is CATSTVAGVNEQYF. Written as DNA, the CDR3 is TGTGCCACCAGCACGGTAGCGGGGGTTAACGAGCAGTACTTC. The rearrangement links TRBV15 to TRBJ2-7; TRBD2 matches 9 bases. Looked up from germline, CDR1 is LNHNV and CDR2 is YYDKDF (reference sequence). V was clipped by 4 bases and J by 5 bases; unmatched bases: 6. CDR3 length: 14 amino acids.

This chain joins TRBV9 and TRBJ2-5; TRBD1 is a possible D gene (5 bases). The CDR3 is made up of 14 amino acids. The ends were cut back, 0 bases at V and 3 bases at J, with 9 bases in the middle. The germline CDR1 and CDR2 sequences are SGDLS and YYNGEE. The CDR3 loop reads CASSVDVGEETQYF. CDR3 coding DNA: TGTGCCAGCAGCGTAGATGTAGGGGAAGAGACCCAGTACTTC.

This chain joins TRBV4-2 and TRBJ1-1; 9 bases are a match to TRBD1. The CDR3 length is 16 residues. The germline V gene encodes CDR1 LGHNA and CDR2 YNFKEQ. The V segment lost 5 bases and the J segment 5 bases; nucleotides outside the gene matches: 12. CDR3 region: CASSYTGGARGTEAFF. The CDR3 DNA is TGTGCCAGCAGCTATACAGGGGGCGCAAGGGGGACTGAAGCTTTCTTT.

This chain joins TRBV24-1 and TRBJ2-6; 9 bases are shared with TRBD1. J was trimmed by 0 bases and V by 4 bases; bases with no gene match: 6. CDR3 length: 18 residues. The germline V gene encodes CDR1 KGHDR and CDR2 SFDVKD. The CDR3 is CATSDPGQGASGANVLTF. The CDR3 nucleotides are TGTGCCACCAGTGACCCGGGACAGGGAGCCTCTGGGGCCAACGTCCTGACTTTC.

The chain links TRBV28 to TRBJ2-7; 12 bases are a match to TRBD1. The CDR3 extends over 14 amino acids. Germline CDR1 reads MDHEN; CDR2 reads SYDVKM. The V and J ends lost 6 bases and 5 bases, in that order; junction bases with no gene match: 5. CDR3 loop: CASRSGTGGHEQYF. The DNA for the CDR3 is TGTGCCAGCAGGTCCGGGACAGGGGGCCACGAGCAGTACTTC.

The chain employs TRBV28 and TRBJ1-1, with 7 bases lining up with TRBD1. This CDR3 spans 14 amino acids. V trimming: 6 bases; J trimming: 1 base; junction bases outside the gene matches: 5. The germline CDR1 and CDR2 sequences are MDHEN and SYDVKM. The CDR3 region is CASSTGTANTEAFF. The CDR3 DNA sequence: TGTGCCAGCAGCACCGGGACAGCGAACACTGAAGCTTTCTTT. The variable domain in full, with the rest retrieved from reference TRBV28 and TRBJ1-1, is DVKVTQSSRYLVKRTGEKVFLECVQDMDHENMFWYRQDPGLGLRLIYFSYDVKMKEKGDIPEGYSVSREKKERFSLILESASTNQTSMYLCASSTGTANTEAFFGQGTRLTVV.

The rearrangement links TRBV19 to TRBJ1-2, with a possible D match to TRBD1 (5 bases). This CDR3 spans 16 amino acids. V lost 7 bases to trimming and J lost 4 bases, with 22 bases between them. The germline V gene has CDR1 LNHDA and CDR2 SQIVND (reference sequence). The CDR3 DNA follows: TGTGCCAGTACCCCAACCAGGGAGGCTACTCCCTATGGCTACACCTTC. As protein: CASTPTREATPYGYTF.

The genes are TRBV7-8 and TRBJ2-7; 10 bases line up with TRBD2. The trim removed 1 base at V and 4 bases at J, leaving 13 bases unmatched. CDR1 and CDR2 from the germline V gene are SGHVS and FQNEAQ. The CDR3 extends over 18 amino acids. CDR3 coding DNA: TGTGCCAGCAGCTTAGTGGCGGGTAGCGGGGGGCCGACTTACGAGCAGTACTTC. Its translation: CASSLVAGSGGPTYEQYF.

The chain is built from TRBV19 and TRBJ2-7, with D tentatively TRBD2 (5 bases). This CDR3 is built from 12 residues. Germline V gene data show CDR1 as LNHDA and CDR2 as SQIVND (reference sequence). V gave up 4 bases and J gave up 4 bases, with 8 bases separating them. The CDR3, as DNA: TGTGCCAGTAGTACCCCGGGGTACGAGCAGTACTTC. This gives the protein CASSTPGYEQYF.

The chain combines TRBV6-1 with TRBJ2-5; a weak D match, TRBD2 (6 bases). The CDR3 runs to 13 residues. Germline V gene sequence: CDR1 MNHNS, CDR2 SASEGT. The V and J ends lost 2 bases and 7 bases respectively, with 11 bases between them. The CDR3 region is CASSELFSGTQYF. The CDR3 DNA reads TGTGCCAGCAGTGAACTATTTAGCGGGACCCAGTACTTC.

Only one count was recorded for this clone. The chain combines TRBV6-5 with TRBJ2-5; 7 bases align to TRBD2. V gave up 6 bases and J gave up 11 bases; unmatched junction bases: 15. From germline, CDR1 is MNHEY and CDR2 SVGAGI. CDR3 length equals 14 residues. The CDR3 DNA reads as TGTGCCAGCAGGGGTGGACTAGATCGGAGAGATCAGTACTTC. Its protein product is CASRGGLDRRDQYF.